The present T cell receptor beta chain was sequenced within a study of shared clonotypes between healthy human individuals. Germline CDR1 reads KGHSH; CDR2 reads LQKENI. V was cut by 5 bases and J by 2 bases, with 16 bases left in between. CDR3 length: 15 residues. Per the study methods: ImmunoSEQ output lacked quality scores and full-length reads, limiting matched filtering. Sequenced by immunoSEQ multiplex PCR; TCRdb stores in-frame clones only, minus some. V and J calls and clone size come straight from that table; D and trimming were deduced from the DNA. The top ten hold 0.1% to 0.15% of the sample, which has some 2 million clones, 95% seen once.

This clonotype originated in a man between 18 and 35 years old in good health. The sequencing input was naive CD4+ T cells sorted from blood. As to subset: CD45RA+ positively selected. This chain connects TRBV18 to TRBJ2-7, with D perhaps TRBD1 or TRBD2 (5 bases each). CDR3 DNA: TGTGCCAGCTCAACTTCAGGGTACGGGACCTACGAGCAGTACTTC. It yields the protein CASSTSGYGTYEQYF.